This is a list of T cell receptor beta chains from one sample in a study of T cells expressing NK-cell markers. TCRdb reprocessed the 5' RACE reads, with one entry per CDR3 protein and no DNA. The sample table includes some 410,000 distinct CDR3 sequences. Sequencing input: blood T cells: a sorted CD56 or NKG2C T cell subset, CD4+ or CD8+ T cells, or bulk PBMC T cells (not recorded which). The receptors here all came from a woman between 18 and 75 years old in good health. The CDR3 runs from the conserved cysteine through the conserved F or W.

CDR3 protein	J gene	V gene
CASFKGMGETQYF	TRBJ2-5	TRBV12-3/TRBV12-4
CAINRREDTGELFF	TRBJ2-2	TRBV10-3
CASSLRQGNEQFF	TRBJ2-1	TRBV12-3/TRBV12-4
CASSAGGANVLTF	TRBJ2-6	TRBV9
CASSLVAGANLYNEQFF	TRBJ2-1	TRBV7-2
CASSFGINNEQFF	TRBJ2-1	TRBV11-1
CSGLAGEETQYF	TRBJ2-5	TRBV29-1
CASSWGGDTGELFF	TRBJ2-2	TRBV7-3
CASSWTGGDQPQHF	TRBJ1-5	TRBV7-3
CASSRDVYNSPLHF	TRBJ1-6	TRBV5-6
CASSPGTSGGYQETQYF	TRBJ2-5	TRBV4-3
CASSRSGANTGELFF	TRBJ2-2	TRBV6-1
CASSPGFPGNTIYF	TRBJ1-3	TRBV18
CASSPRAGSGSYEQYF	TRBJ2-7	TRBV12-3/TRBV12-4
CASSSPGTTSYEQYF	TRBJ2-7	TRBV28
CSARDSDWDSRSYNEQFF	TRBJ2-1	TRBV20-1
CASSYSRGLAGETQYF	TRBJ2-5	TRBV6-5
CASSYGGGAFGYTF	TRBJ1-2	TRBV6-2/TRBV6-3
CASSSRQSTDTQYF	TRBJ2-3	TRBV12-3/TRBV12-4
CASTMTGDQPQHF	TRBJ1-5	TRBV12-3/TRBV12-4
CSARVSQAANQPQHF	TRBJ1-5	TRBV20-1
CASSLGGTWEGYTF	TRBJ1-2	TRBV5-1
CASSFVSGSINEQYF	TRBJ2-7	TRBV27
CASSAGSSPYEQYF	TRBJ2-7	TRBV25-1
CASSQVAGYNEQFF	TRBJ2-1	TRBV4-3
CASSSYQALTYGYTF	TRBJ1-2	TRBV27
CSWGLAGVGNEQFF	TRBJ2-1	TRBV29-1
CASSMGNTDTQYF	TRBJ2-3	TRBV19
CASSLDGRGNQPQHF	TRBJ1-5	TRBV5-1
CASGRGENTEAFF	TRBJ1-1	TRBV6-1
CASSYSKDRHYQPQHF	TRBJ1-5	TRBV6-5
CASSPKREVLQDEQYF	TRBJ2-7	TRBV7-6
CASSERRGNYNEQFF	TRBJ2-1	TRBV14
CSARAPSGGSSYEQYF	TRBJ2-7	TRBV20-1
CASSLWRGDTEAFF	TRBJ1-1	TRBV12-3/TRBV12-4
CSVIRVGRQETQYF	TRBJ2-5	TRBV29-1
CASSPPFGEAFF	TRBJ1-1	TRBV6-2/TRBV6-3
CSAKGLAGNTGELFF	TRBJ2-2	TRBV29-1
CSARGRGIYGYTF	TRBJ1-2	TRBV20-1
CASSSGAEQFF	TRBJ2-1	TRBV12-3/TRBV12-4
CSVPHTGTLYNEQFF	TRBJ2-1	TRBV20-1
CSVLKGASYEQYF	TRBJ2-7	TRBV29-1
CASSLWYGSSYEQYF	TRBJ2-7	TRBV7-3
CASSWSYEPSQYF	TRBJ2-3	TRBV5-6
CASSPPIQEAYEQYF	TRBJ2-7	TRBV18
CASSLPGPIGSTEAFF	TRBJ1-1	TRBV13
CASSYPGQRYNEQFF	TRBJ2-1	TRBV7-9
CATEDGTGSNQPQHF	TRBJ1-5	TRBV24-1
CSVEAGTTDTQYF	TRBJ2-3	TRBV29-1
CCARDIGRYYGYTF	TRBJ1-2	TRBV20-1
CASSLGSVSGSEQYF	TRBJ2-7	TRBV7-9
CASSWTGQAATNEKLFF	TRBJ1-4	TRBV5-1
CASSYSSDTWGTDTQYF	TRBJ2-3	TRBV6-5
CSAGTQGIHEQYF	TRBJ2-7	TRBV20-1
CASSTSLRDGYNEQFF	TRBJ2-1	TRBV5-6